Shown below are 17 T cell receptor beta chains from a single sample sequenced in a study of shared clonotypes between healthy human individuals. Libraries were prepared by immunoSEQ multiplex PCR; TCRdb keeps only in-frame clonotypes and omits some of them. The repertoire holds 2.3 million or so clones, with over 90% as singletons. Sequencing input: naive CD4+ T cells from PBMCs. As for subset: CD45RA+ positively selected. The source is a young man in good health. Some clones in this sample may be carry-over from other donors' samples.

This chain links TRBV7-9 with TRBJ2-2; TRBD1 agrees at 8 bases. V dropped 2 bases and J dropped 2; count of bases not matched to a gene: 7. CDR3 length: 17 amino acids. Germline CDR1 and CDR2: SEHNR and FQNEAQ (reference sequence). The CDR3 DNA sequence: TGTGCCAGCAGCTTAACCGGGACAGGTCGTAACACCGGGGAGCTGTTTTTT. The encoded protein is CASSLTGTGRNTGELFF.

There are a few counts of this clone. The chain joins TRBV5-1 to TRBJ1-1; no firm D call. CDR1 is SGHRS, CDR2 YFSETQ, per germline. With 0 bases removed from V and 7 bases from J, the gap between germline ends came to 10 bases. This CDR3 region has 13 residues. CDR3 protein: CASSLDWADEAFF. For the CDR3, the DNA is TGCGCCAGCAGCTTGGATTGGGCAGATGAAGCTTTCTTT.

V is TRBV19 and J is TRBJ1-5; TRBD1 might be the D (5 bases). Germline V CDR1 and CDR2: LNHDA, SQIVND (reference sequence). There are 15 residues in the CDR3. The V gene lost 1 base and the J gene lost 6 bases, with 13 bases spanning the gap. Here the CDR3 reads CASSIGSGWGQPQHF. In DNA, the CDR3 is TGTGCCAGTAGTATAGGATCAGGGTGGGGTCAGCCCCAGCATTTT.

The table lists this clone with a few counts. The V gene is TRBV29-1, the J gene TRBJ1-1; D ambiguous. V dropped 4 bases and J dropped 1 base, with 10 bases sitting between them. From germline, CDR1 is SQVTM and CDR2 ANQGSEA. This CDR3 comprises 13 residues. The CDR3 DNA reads TGCAGCGTTGGTATGGGTCAGAACACTGAAGCTTTCTTT. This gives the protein CSVGMGQNTEAFF. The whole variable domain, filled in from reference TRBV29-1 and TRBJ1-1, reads SAVISQKPSRDICQRGTSLTIQCQVDSQVTMMFWYRQQPGQSLTLIATANQGSEATYESGFVIDKFPISRPNLTFSTLTVSNMSPEDSSIYLCSVGMGQNTEAFFGQGTRLTVV.

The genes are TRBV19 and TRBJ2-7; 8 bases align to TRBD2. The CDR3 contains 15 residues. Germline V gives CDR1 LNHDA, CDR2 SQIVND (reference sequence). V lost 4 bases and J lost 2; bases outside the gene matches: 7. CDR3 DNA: TGTGCCAGTAGTACCTCGGCGGGGGGCCCCTACGAGCAGTACTTC. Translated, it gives CASSTSAGGPYEQYF. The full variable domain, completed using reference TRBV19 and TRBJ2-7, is DGGITQSPKYLFRKEGQNVTLSCEQNLNHDAMYWYRQDPGQGLRLIYYSQIVNDFQKGDIAEGYSVSREKKESFPLTVTSAQKNPTAFYLCASSTSAGGPYEQYFGPGTRLTVT.

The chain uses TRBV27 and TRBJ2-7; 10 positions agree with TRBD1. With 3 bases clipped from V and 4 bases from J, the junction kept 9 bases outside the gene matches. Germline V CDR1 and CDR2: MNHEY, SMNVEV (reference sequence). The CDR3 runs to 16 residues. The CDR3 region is CASSFDRTGGLYEQYF. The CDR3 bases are TGTGCCAGCAGTTTCGACCGGACAGGGGGGCTTTACGAGCAGTACTTC.

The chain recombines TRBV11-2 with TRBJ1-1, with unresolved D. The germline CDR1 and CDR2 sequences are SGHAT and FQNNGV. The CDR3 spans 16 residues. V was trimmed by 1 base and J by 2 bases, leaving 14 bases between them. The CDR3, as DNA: TGTGCCAGCAGCTTAGGTCGAGGTTATCCAAACACTGAAGCTTTCTTT. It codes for CASSLGRGYPNTEAFF.

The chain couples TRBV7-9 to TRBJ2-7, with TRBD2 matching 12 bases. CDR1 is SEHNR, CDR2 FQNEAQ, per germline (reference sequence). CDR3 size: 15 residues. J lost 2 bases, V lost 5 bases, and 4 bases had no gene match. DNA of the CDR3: TGTGCCAGCAGCACACTAGCGGGAGGTACCTACGAGCAGTACTTC. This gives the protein CASSTLAGGTYEQYF.

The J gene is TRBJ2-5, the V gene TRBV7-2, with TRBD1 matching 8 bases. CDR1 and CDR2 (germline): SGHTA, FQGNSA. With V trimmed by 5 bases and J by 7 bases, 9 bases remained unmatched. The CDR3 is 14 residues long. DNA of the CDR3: TGTGCCAGCAGCAAGGGACAGGCCTCCAGGACCCAGTACTTC. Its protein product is CASSKGQASRTQYF. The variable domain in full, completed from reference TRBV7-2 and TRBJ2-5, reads GAGVSQSPSNKVTEKGKDVELRCDPISGHTALYWYRQSLGQGLEFLIYFQGNSAPDKSGLPSDRFSAERTGGSVSTLTIQRTQQEDSAVYLCASSKGQASRTQYFGPGTRLLVL.

The CDR3 sequence: CASSVVPKAGGRNEQFF. The CDR3 DNA reads as TGTGCCAGCAGCGTAGTCCCTAAAGCGGGAGGAAGGAATGAGCAGTTCTTC. V is TRBV9 and J is TRBJ2-1; TRBD2 aligns across 9 bases. This CDR3 has 17 amino acids. Germline-derived CDR1 and CDR2 are SGDLS and YYNGEE. The ends lost 0 bases at V and 7 bases at J; junction bases unmatched: 11.

This CDR3 is CASSAGQPDTQYF. CDR3 DNA: TGTGCCAGCAGCGCTGGACAACCGGATACGCAGTATTTT. V and J are TRBV7-8 and TRBJ2-3; possibly TRBD1 for D (5 bases). Trimming left V 5 bases short and J 6 bases short, with 12 bases between. Germline CDR1 SGHVS, CDR2 FQNEAQ. The CDR3 extends over 13 amino acids. The complete variable domain, with remaining parts taken from reference TRBV7-8 and TRBJ2-3, reads GAGVSQSPRYKVAKRGQDVALRCDPISGHVSLFWYQQALGQGPEFLTYFQNEAQLDKSGLPSDRFFAERPEGSVSTLKIQRTQQEDSAVYLCASSAGQPDTQYFGPGTRLTVL.

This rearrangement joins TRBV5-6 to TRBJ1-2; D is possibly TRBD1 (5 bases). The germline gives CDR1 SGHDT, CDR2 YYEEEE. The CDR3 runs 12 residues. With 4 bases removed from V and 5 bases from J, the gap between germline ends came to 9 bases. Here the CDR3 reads CASSGGMYGYTF. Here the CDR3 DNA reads TGTGCCAGCAGCGGGGGGATGTATGGCTACACCTTC.

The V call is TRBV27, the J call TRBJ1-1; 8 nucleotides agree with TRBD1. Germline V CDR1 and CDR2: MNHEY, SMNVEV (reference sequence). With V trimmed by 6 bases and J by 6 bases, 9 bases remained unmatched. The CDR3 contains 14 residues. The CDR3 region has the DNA TGTGCCAGCAGCCCAGGGGGCTGGGAACCTGAAGCTTTCTTT. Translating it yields CASSPGGWEPEAFF.

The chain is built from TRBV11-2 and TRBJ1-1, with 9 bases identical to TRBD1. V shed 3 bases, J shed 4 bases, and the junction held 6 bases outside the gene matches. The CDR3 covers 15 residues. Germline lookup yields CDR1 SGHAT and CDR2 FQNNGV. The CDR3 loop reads CASSFPGQGGTEAFF. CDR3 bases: TGTGCCAGCAGCTTCCCGGGACAGGGAGGCACTGAAGCTTTCTTT.

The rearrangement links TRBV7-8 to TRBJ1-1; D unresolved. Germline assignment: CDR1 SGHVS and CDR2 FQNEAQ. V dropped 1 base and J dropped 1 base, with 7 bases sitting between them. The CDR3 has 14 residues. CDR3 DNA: TGTGCCAGCAGCTTAGGACCAGAGAACACTGAAGCTTTCTTT. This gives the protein CASSLGPENTEAFF.

In nucleotides, the CDR3 is TGCGCCAGCAGCCCCGCTCCAGGACTAATCGGCACAGATACGCAGTATTTT. It codes for CASSPAPGLIGTDTQYF. The J gene is TRBJ2-3, the V gene TRBV5-1, with D perhaps TRBD2 (6 bases). V was cut by 4 bases and J by 1 base, with 19 bases left in between. CDR1 and CDR2 from the germline V gene are SGHRS and YFSETQ. There are 17 residues in the CDR3.

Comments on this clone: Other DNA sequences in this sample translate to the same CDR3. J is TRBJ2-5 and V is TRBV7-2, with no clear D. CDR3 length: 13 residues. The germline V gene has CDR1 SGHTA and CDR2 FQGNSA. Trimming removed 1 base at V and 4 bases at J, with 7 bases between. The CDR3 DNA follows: TGTGCCAGCAGCTTAGTTTTAGGAGAGACCCAGTACTTC. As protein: CASSLVLGETQYF.